The 3 T cell receptor beta chains given below trace back to one sample, sequenced in a study of blood T cell repertoires in COVID-19. The repertoire was sequenced with immunoSEQ multiplex PCR; TCRdb's copy has only in-frame clones and lacks some. The sample yields tens of thousands of clones, around 85% seen once. Sample: peripheral blood. All receptors come from a man between 65 and 80 years old with acute or convalescent COVID-19.

The J gene is TRBJ2-1, the V gene TRBV5-1; 8 nucleotides agree with TRBD1. Germline loops: CDR1 SGHRS, CDR2 YFSETQ. This CDR3 is 16 amino acids long. Trimming at V came to 4 bases and at J to 4 bases, leaving 10 bases not matched to a gene. This chain's CDR3 is CASSPRTGNFYNEQFF. The CDR3 coding sequence is TGCGCCAGCAGCCCCAGGACAGGGAATTTTTACAATGAGCAGTTCTTC. The full variable domain, rest sourced from reference TRBV5-1 and TRBJ2-1, is KAGVTQTPRYLIKTRGQQVTLSCSPISGHRSVSWYQQTPGQGLQFLFEYFSETQRNKGNFPGRFSGRQFSNSRSEMNVSTLELGDSALYLCASSPRTGNFYNEQFFGPGTRLTVL.

This clone was observed a single time. This chain links TRBV6-5 with TRBJ2-4; D might be TRBD2 (6 bases). V lost 4 bases to trimming and J lost 9 bases, with 22 bases between them. The CDR3 totals 16 residues. CDR1 is MNHEY and CDR2 is SVGAGI in the germline V gene. CDR3 amino acids: CASSFSRESGQGIQYF. The CDR3 DNA follows: TGTGCCAGCAGTTTCTCCCGGGAAAGCGGGCAGGGCATTCAGTACTTC.

This clone was recorded a few times. This chain connects TRBV6-2 or TRBV6-3 to TRBJ2-2, with TRBD1 identical over 9 bases. The length of the CDR3 is 16 residues. CDR1 is MNHEY and CDR2 is SVGEGT in the germline V gene. Trimming at V came to 2 bases and at J to 4 bases, leaving 5 bases not matched to a gene. CDR3 protein: CASSYTRDRVTGELFF. In DNA, the CDR3 is TGTGCCAGCAGTTACACCCGGGACAGGGTCACCGGGGAGCTGTTTTTT.